Below, 19 T cell receptor beta chains from the same sample are listed, as sequenced in a study of CD8+CD57+ T cells in acquired aplastic anemia. Those patients picked for sequencing had displayed CD8+CD57+ cell expansion on flow cytometry. Genomic DNA constituted the template upon which TCR beta VDJ and CDR3 profiling was performed. TCRdb reprocessed the reads via MiXCR and lists one record per CDR3 protein. The sample shows 260,000 or so distinct CDR3 sequences, 82% of them seen only once. The material sequenced was sorted CD4+, CD8+, or CD8+CD57+ T cells (not recorded which) from PBMCs. These receptors all stem from a human donor with aplastic anemia.

In regard to this clonotype: A junction boundary mismatches the germline segment, possibly from a read error. V usage is TRBV11-1 and J usage is TRBJ2-1; 7 bases line up with TRBD2. There are 16 residues in the CDR3. Germline CDR1 is SGHAT and CDR2 is FQDESV (reference sequence). The CDR3: CASSFHRSGNTEALFF. The DNA for the CDR3 is TGTGCCAGCAGCTTTCATAGGAGCGGGAACACTGAAGCTTTGTTTTTC.

This clonotype was seen more than once but under ten times. One junction end disagrees with the germline gene, perhaps due to a read error. J is TRBJ2-5 and V is TRBV7-8; 7 nucleotides align to TRBD1. This CDR3 region has 14 residues. Germline loops: CDR1 SGHVS, CDR2 FQNEAQ. CDR3 bases: TGTGCCAGCAGCTTTCGCCCAGACGGGACAGCCCTTTCCTTC. Translating it yields CASSFRPDGTALSF.

The gene calls are TRBV12-3 or TRBV12-4 and TRBJ1-6; no reliable D call. The ends were cut back, 5 bases at V and 1 base at J, with 21 bases in the middle. The CDR3 has 19 residues. The CDR3 here is CASSGFGQVTSSYNSPLHF. Here the CDR3 DNA reads TGTGCCAGCAGTGGGTTTGGGCAGGTTACTAGTTCCTATAATTCACCCCTCCACTTT.

The V gene is TRBV7-3, the J gene TRBJ2-5; D possibly uses TRBD1 or TRBD2 (5 bases each). Germline CDR1 is SGHTA and CDR2 is FQGTGA. This CDR3 has 14 amino acids. V lost 5 bases, J lost 14 bases, and 24 bases lay in between. CDR3 sequence: CASSGRGAWDEPYF. DNA of the CDR3: TGTGCCAGCAGCGGCCGCGGCGCATGGGACGAGCCCTACTTC.

The V and J genes are TRBV11-2 and TRBJ2-3, with D perhaps matching TRBD2 (5 bases). CDR3 length: 14 residues. The V end lost 7 bases, the J end lost 4 bases, and 15 bases lay between the germline ends. CDR1 and CDR2 from the germline V gene are SGHAT and FQNNGV. CDR3 loop: CASTGGPGADTQYF. CDR3 nucleotide sequence: TGTGCCAGCACAGGCGGGCCCGGGGCAGATACGCAGTATTTT.

The chain has TRBV12-3 or TRBV12-4 and TRBJ1-1; no clear D gene. The V gene lost 6 bases and the J gene lost 1 base, with 9 bases spanning the gap. This CDR3 is 13 amino acids long. CDR3 in DNA: TGTGCCAGCAGCCTTACACCGAACACTGAAGCTTTCTTT. It encodes CASSLTPNTEAFF.

In the case of this clonotype: Likely a read error: the CDR3 ends without its conserved phenylalanine or tryptophan. No DNA is shown, since the ends of the CDR3 on it are uncertain; the CDR3 is the one TCRdb lists. The chain uses TRBV7-2 and TRBJ1-5; the table's D call, TRBD1, was not checked against the DNA. The CDR3 is 13 residues long, ends included. Germline CDR1 and CDR2: SGHTA and FQGNSA. This chain's CDR3 is CASSLTSTQGEHQ.

Of note for this clonotype: No conserved phenylalanine or tryptophan is present at the end of the CDR3, so a read error is the likely explanation. The DNA is omitted, as the CDR3 cannot be located on it reliably, and the CDR3 follows TCRdb's listing. The rearrangement uses TRBV7-2 and TRBJ1-5. Termini included, the CDR3 measures 13 amino acids. Germline V gene data show CDR1 as SGHTA and CDR2 as FQGNSA. CDR3 residues: CASSHAGGGRNDL.

The rearrangement links TRBV7-2 to TRBJ1-1; D remains unclear. V was cut by 5 bases and J by 14 bases, with 27 bases left in between. The CDR3 runs 15 residues. CDR1 and CDR2 from the germline V gene are SGHTA and FQGNSA. CDR3 in amino acids: CASSHGGAEQQYVFF. The CDR3 nucleotides are TGTGCCAGCAGCCATGGAGGCGCGGAGCAGCAGTACGTCTTCTTT.

J is TRBJ2-5 and V is TRBV9, with 9 positions matching TRBD1. The CDR3 runs to 14 residues. CDR1 is SGDLS, CDR2 YYNGEE, per germline. V gave up 1 base and J gave up 13 bases; unmatched junction bases: 11. CDR3 region: CASSVTGGDEKLYF. The CDR3 DNA is TGTGCCAGCAGCGTAACAGGGGGCGATGAAAAACTGTACTTC.

Points on this clonotype: A read error may produce the germline difference seen at one junction end. V usage is TRBV9 and J usage is TRBJ2-3, with D unresolved. This CDR3 is built from 13 residues. Per the germline V gene, CDR1 is SGDLS and CDR2 is YYNGEE. The CDR3 DNA follows: TGTGCCAGCAGCGTAGGGGTCTCGAGAAATCAGCACTTT. Translating it yields CASSVGVSRNQHF.

In this sample, this clonotype turned up once. The gene calls are TRBV7-9 and TRBJ1-2; 8 nucleotides line up with TRBD1. The CDR3 length is 15 residues. V was clipped by 2 bases and J by 13 bases; unmatched bases: 15. Looked up from germline, CDR1 is SEHNR and CDR2 is FQNEAQ (reference sequence). CDR3 sequence (DNA): TGTGCCAGCAGCTTACAGGGGGCGCGCGACTACACCTTCACCTTC. This encodes CASSLQGARDYTFTF. The variable domain in full, with the rest retrieved from reference TRBV7-9 and TRBJ1-2, is DTGVSQNPRHKITKRGQNVTFRCDPISEHNRLYWYRQTLGQGPEFLTYFQNEAQLEKSRLLSDRFSAERPKGSFSTLEIQRTEQGDSAMYLCASSLQGARDYTFTFGSGTRLTVV.

Comments on this clonotype: One junction end disagrees with the germline gene, perhaps due to a read error. CDR3 bases: TGTGCCAGCAGCTTAGAAAGCGGGGGGGCCACAGATAACTTC. Translation gives CASSLESGGATDNF. This chain uses TRBV7-2 with TRBJ2-5; 10 bases are a match to TRBD2. Germline CDR1 reads SGHTA; CDR2 reads FQGNSA. The CDR3 has 14 residues.

The chain joins TRBV7-6 to TRBJ2-3; no definite D call. In germline, CDR1 is SGHVS, CDR2 FNYEAQ. V shed 8 bases and J shed 8 bases, with 17 bases lying between them. This CDR3 is built from 13 residues. The CDR3 sequence is CASSTHPTATQYF. DNA for the CDR3: TGTGCCAGCTCCACCCATCCCACCGCTACGCAGTATTTT.

This chain uses TRBV6-5 with TRBJ2-2; 9 bases fit TRBD2. The length of the CDR3 is 16 residues. V dropped 10 bases and J dropped 5; count of bases not matched to a gene: 14. The germline V gene encodes CDR1 MNHEY and CDR2 SVGAGI. The CDR3 coding sequence is TGTGCCACCAGCAGACTTAGCGGGAGAGTGACCGGGGAGCTGTTTTTT. This codes for CATSRLSGRVTGELFF.

The chain has TRBV7-3 and TRBJ1-5; perhaps TRBD1 as D (5 bases). Per germline, CDR1 SGHTA and CDR2 FQGTGA. The CDR3 is made up of 15 amino acids. Trimming cost V 5 bases and J 12 bases, with 23 bases left between them. As DNA, the CDR3 is TGTGCCAGCAGCGTAGGGGTCTCTAGAAATACGCACCAGCATTTT. Translating it yields CASSVGVSRNTHQHF.

The chain joins TRBV15 to TRBJ2-7; D possibly corresponds to TRBD2 (6 bases). The CDR3 extends over 16 amino acids. Germline CDR1 is LNHNV and CDR2 is YYDKDF (reference sequence). Deletions cut 3 bases from V and 2 bases from J, with 17 bases between. CDR3 sequence: CATSSLTRDFPYEQYF. The DNA of the CDR3 is TGTGCCACCAGCAGCCTAACCCGGGACTTCCCCTACGAGCAGTACTTC.

With regard to this clonotype: No DNA is shown, since the ends of the CDR3 on it are uncertain; the CDR3 is the one TCRdb lists. V and J are TRBV9 and TRBJ1-2. Germline CDR1 reads SGDLS; CDR2 reads YYNGEE. Ends included, the CDR3 has 13 residues. The CDR3 loop is CASSQGVAGGTPF.

About this clonotype itself: Mismatch with germline at one junction end may stem from a read error. This sequence joins TRBV9 and TRBJ2-3; D perhaps matches TRBD1 (7 bases). The CDR3 extends over 14 amino acids. The germline CDR1 and CDR2 sequences are SGDLS and YYNGEE. In DNA, the CDR3 is TGTGCCAGCAGCCCTGACGGAGGGGGCTATAGCTACAATTTT. Its protein is CASSPDGGGYSYNF.